This TCR beta chain was identified during a study of beta chain features in type 1 diabetes. Study-wide points: It was among patients, rather than healthy donors, that naive, central memory and Treg TCRB repertoires appeared more similar. Type 1 diabetes patients had TCRB CDR3s that were shorter (moderately but significantly so) in all four CD4+ subsets.

Turning to this clone: Its antigen is unknown.

As every portion of the isolated RNA was reverse transcribed, the sequencing read expressed TCRB transcripts. The repertoire was sequenced with immunoSEQ multiplex PCR; TCRdb's copy has only in-frame clones and lacks some. The sample includes about 650,000 clones, around 12% of them seen just once. This CDR3 has 13 residues. V lost 2 bases and J lost 9, with 11 bases in between. The germline V gene encodes CDR1 SEHNR and CDR2 FQNEAQ (reference sequence). Sequenced sample: naive CD4+ T cells from blood. This TCR was sampled from a man younger than 40 with type 1 diabetes. The V gene is TRBV7-9, the J gene TRBJ2-1; D is ambiguous. CDR3 in DNA: TGTGCCAGCAGCTTAATGGGGATCGGTGAGCAGTTCTTC. It yields the protein CASSLMGIGEQFF.